The T cell receptor (beta chain) described here comes from a study of cytomegalovirus exposure and HLA in healthy donors. General study results and limits: A previous analysis found most TCR beta V segments productive roughly 87% or roughly 30% of the time. The only immune exposure information that was available was CMV serostatus. After further analysis at a later stage, under 20,000 TCR beta sequences were associated with HLA alleles at 0.05 false discovery rate. Cytomegalovirus-associated TCR beta chains were listed, numbering approximately 150.

PCR employed 60 Vbeta and 13 Jbeta primers. Here immunoSEQ multiplex PCR was the method, and the copy in TCRdb shows in-frame clones only, minus some. The data show 90,000 to 120,000 clones, around 74% seen once. The CDR3 runs to 16 residues. CDR1 is ENHRY and CDR2 is SYGVKD in the germline V gene. V gave up 0 bases and J gave up 9 bases; unmatched junction bases: 10. A word on this clone: Its antigen is still unknown.

This sequence was found in a woman in her thirties or forties in good health and CMV-seropositive. The sample taken for sequencing was PBMCs. This sequence joins TRBV10-3 and TRBJ1-5; the match to TRBD1 covers 8 bases. The CDR3 sequence is CAISESVSGGGGPQHF. The CDR3 bases are TGTGCCATCAGTGAGTCGGTTTCAGGGGGCGGAGGGCCCCAGCATTTT.